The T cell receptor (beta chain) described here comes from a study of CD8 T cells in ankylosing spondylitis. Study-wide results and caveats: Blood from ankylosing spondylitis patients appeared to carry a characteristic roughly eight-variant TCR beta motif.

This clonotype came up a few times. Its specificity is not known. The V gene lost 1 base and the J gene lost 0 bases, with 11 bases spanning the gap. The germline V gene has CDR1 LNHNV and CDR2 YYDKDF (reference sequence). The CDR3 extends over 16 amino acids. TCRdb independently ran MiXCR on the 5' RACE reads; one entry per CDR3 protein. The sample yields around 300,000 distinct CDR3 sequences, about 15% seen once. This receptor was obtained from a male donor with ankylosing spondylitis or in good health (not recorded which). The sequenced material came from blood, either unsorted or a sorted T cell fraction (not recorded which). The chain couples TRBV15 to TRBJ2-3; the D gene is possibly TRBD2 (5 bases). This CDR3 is CATSRAQDSSTDTQYF. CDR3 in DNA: TGTGCCACCAGCAGAGCTCAGGACTCTAGCACAGATACGCAGTATTTT.